These 14 T cell receptor beta chains originate from one sample sequenced in a study of neoadjuvant anti-PD-1 for oral cavity cancer. Clones were sequenced by immunoSEQ multiplex PCR, and TCRdb holds only the in-frame ones, with some missing. The data contain some 15,000 clones, 65% to 85% of them singletons. Noted time point: after neoadjuvant nivolumab, at surgical resection. Specimen: PBMCs, collected after nivolumab (anti-PD-1) treatment. The receptors stem from a person aged 40 to 85 with oral cavity squamous cell carcinoma.

The chain is built from TRBV5-5 and TRBJ2-7, with TRBD1 matching over 9 bases. The CDR3 runs 16 residues. V shed 0 bases and J 0 bases; nucleotides not matched to a gene: 4. Germline V lookup: CDR1 SGHKS, CDR2 YYEKEE (reference sequence). CDR3 DNA sequence: TGTGCCAGCAGCTTGGGACAGGGGGTGATCTCCTACGAGCAGTACTTC. Translated: CASSLGQGVISYEQYF.

This clone was detected only a few times. This rearrangement joins TRBV9 to TRBJ1-1; no clear D. Germline assignment: CDR1 SGDLS and CDR2 YYNGEE. Trimming removed 0 bases from V and 3 bases from J, with 15 bases in between. The CDR3 covers 16 residues. The CDR3 coding sequence is TGTGCCAGCAGCGTAGGTGGAGGACGGGGTCACACTGAAGCTTTCTTT. Translating gives CASSVGGGRGHTEAFF. The complete variable domain, with remaining parts taken from reference TRBV9 and TRBJ1-1, reads DSGVTQTPKHLITATGQRVTLRCSPRSGDLSVYWYQQSLDQGLQFLIQYYNGEERAKGNILERFSAQQFPDLHSELNLSSLELGDSALYFCASSVGGGRGHTEAFFGQGTRLTVV.

This chain connects TRBV5-1 to TRBJ1-4; TRBD1 might be the D (5 bases). Trimming took off 0 bases at V and 4 bases at J, with 7 bases between the two ends. There are 14 residues in the CDR3. From germline, CDR1 is SGHRS and CDR2 YFSETQ. The CDR3 nucleotides are TGCGCCAGCAGCTTGGGGGGGATTAATGAAAAACTGTTTTTT. Protein sequence: CASSLGGINEKLFF.

This clone was counted between two and nine times. V and J are TRBV7-9 and TRBJ2-2; 8 bases are a match to TRBD2. Germline V gives CDR1 SEHNR, CDR2 FQNEAQ (reference sequence). Trimming cost V 5 bases and J 6 bases; bases outside gene matches: 8. This CDR3 contains 15 residues. CDR3 sequence (DNA): TGTGCCAGCAGCCAGACTAGCGAGGGGTCCGGGGAGCTGTTTTTT. This encodes CASSQTSEGSGELFF.

The CDR3 DNA follows: TGTGCCAGCAGCTTAGGGTTAGGGACAGCCACTGAAGCTTTCTTT. This sequence encodes CASSLGLGTATEAFF. The gene calls are TRBV7-2 and TRBJ1-1, with TRBD1 matching 7 bases. Germline CDR1 and CDR2: SGHTA and FQGNSA. The CDR3 runs 15 residues. J lost 4 bases, V lost 1 base, and 6 bases had no gene match.

This clone was detected only a few times. The chain links TRBV28 to TRBJ2-7, with 13 bases matching TRBD2. This CDR3 comprises 14 residues. Looked up from germline, CDR1 is MDHEN and CDR2 is SYDVKM. V was pared by 6 bases and J by 6 bases, with 5 bases of the junction left unmatched. The CDR3 coding sequence is TGTGCCAGCAGGCCGGGACTAGCGGGACTCGAGCAGTACTTC. This sequence encodes CASRPGLAGLEQYF. The variable domain in full, with the rest retrieved from reference TRBV28 and TRBJ2-7, is DVKVTQSSRYLVKRTGEKVFLECVQDMDHENMFWYRQDPGLGLRLIYFSYDVKMKEKGDIPEGYSVSREKKERFSLILESASTNQTSMYLCASRPGLAGLEQYFGPGTRLTVT.

The chain couples TRBV6-5 to TRBJ2-2; maybe TRBD1 (6 bases). The V end lost 6 bases, the J end lost 3 bases, and 14 bases lay between the germline ends. Germline V gene data show CDR1 as MNHEY and CDR2 as SVGAGI. This CDR3 spans 15 amino acids. The CDR3 DNA sequence: TGTGCCAGCAGAGGAGGACAGACCTACACCGGGGAGCTGTTTTTT. This gives the protein CASRGGQTYTGELFF.

The J gene is TRBJ2-1, the V gene TRBV5-1, with TRBD2 matching 8 bases. Germline CDR1 SGHRS, CDR2 YFSETQ. This CDR3 has 15 amino acids. V dropped 6 bases and J dropped 0; count of bases not matched to a gene: 5. The CDR3 DNA is TGCGCCAGCACCCTACTAGCGGCCTCCTACAATGAGCAGTTCTTC. Encoded protein: CASTLLAASYNEQFF.

The rearrangement uses TRBV30 and TRBJ1-4; D gene uncertain. Trimming left V 2 bases short and J 7 bases short, with 8 bases between. The CDR3 consists of 12 residues. Germline-derived CDR1 and CDR2 are GTSNPN and SVGIG (reference sequence). The CDR3 is CAWSFIGEKLFF. CDR3 in DNA: TGTGCCTGGAGTTTTATCGGTGAAAAACTGTTTTTT. The complete variable domain, with remaining parts taken from reference TRBV30 and TRBJ1-4, reads SQTIHQWPATLVQPVGSPLSLECTVEGTSNPNLYWYRQAAGRGLQLLFYSVGIGQISSEVPQNLSASRPQDRQFILSSKKLLLSDSGFYLCAWSFIGEKLFFGSGTQLSVL.

V is TRBV5-1 and J is TRBJ2-5; D call uncertain. The CDR3 runs to 15 residues. V gave up 0 bases and J gave up 5 bases, with 14 bases separating them. In germline, CDR1 is SGHRS, CDR2 YFSETQ. The CDR3 sequence: CASSLEVGPWETQYF. The CDR3, as DNA: TGCGCCAGCAGCTTGGAAGTTGGGCCCTGGGAGACCCAGTACTTC.

The chain joins TRBV10-3 to TRBJ2-7; D unresolved. Germline CDR1 and CDR2: ENHRY and SYGVKD. Trimming pared 2 bases from V and 3 bases from J, leaving 8 bases between. There are 13 residues in the CDR3. The CDR3 loop is CAISEGQDYEQYF. The DNA for the CDR3 is TGTGCCATCAGTGAGGGGCAGGACTACGAGCAGTACTTC.

This clone was counted a single time. CDR3 sequence (DNA): TGCAGCGTTCGGGAGAATCGTGAGCAGTTCTTC. This codes for CSVRENREQFF. The V call is TRBV29-1, the J call TRBJ2-1, with D maybe TRBD2 (6 bases). The CDR3 sequence is 11 residues long. In germline, CDR1 is SQVTM, CDR2 ANQGSEA. Trimming cost V 5 bases and J 9 bases, with 11 bases left between them.

The V and J genes are TRBV5-4 and TRBJ2-5, with a weak D call TRBD2 (5 bases). Germline V gene data show CDR1 as SGHNT and CDR2 as YYREEE (reference sequence). The CDR3 contains 14 residues. V lost 0 bases, J lost 5 bases, and 11 bases lay in between. The CDR3 is CASSLAGVWETQYF. In DNA, the CDR3 is TGTGCCAGCAGCTTGGCCGGGGTATGGGAGACCCAGTACTTC.

For the CDR3, the DNA is TGTGCCAGCACGGGACCTCGTACAGATACGCAGTATTTT. This encodes CASTGPRTDTQYF. The chain employs TRBV25-1 and TRBJ2-3; D tentatively fits TRBD1 or TRBD2 (5 bases each). Trimming took off 7 bases at V and 3 bases at J, with 11 bases between the two ends. The CDR3 is 13 residues long. Germline V CDR1 and CDR2: MGHDK, SYGVNS.